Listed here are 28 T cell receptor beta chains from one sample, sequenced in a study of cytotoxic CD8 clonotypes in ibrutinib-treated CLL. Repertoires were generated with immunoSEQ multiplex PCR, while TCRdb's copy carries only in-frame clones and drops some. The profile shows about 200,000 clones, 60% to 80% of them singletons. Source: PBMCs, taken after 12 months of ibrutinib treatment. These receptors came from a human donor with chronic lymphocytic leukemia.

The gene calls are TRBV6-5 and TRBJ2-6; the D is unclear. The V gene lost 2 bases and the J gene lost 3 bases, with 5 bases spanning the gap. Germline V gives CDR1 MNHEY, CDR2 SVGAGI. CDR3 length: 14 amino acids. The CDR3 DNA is TGTGCCAGCAGTTACGGTTATGGGGCCAACGTCCTGACTTTC. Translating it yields CASSYGYGANVLTF.

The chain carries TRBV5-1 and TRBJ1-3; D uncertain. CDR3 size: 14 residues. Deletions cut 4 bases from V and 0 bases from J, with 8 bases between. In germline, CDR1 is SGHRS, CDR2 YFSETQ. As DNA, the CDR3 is TGCGCCAGCAGCGAGCAGGACTCTGGAAACACCATATATTTT. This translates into CASSEQDSGNTIYF.

The CDR3 region is CASSLTPSNGELFF. In DNA, the CDR3 is TGTGCCAGCAGCTTAACCCCCTCTAACGGGGAGCTGTTTTTT. The chain employs TRBV7-2 and TRBJ2-2, with no clear D. CDR1 SGHTA and CDR2 FQGNSA come from the germline V gene. The CDR3 totals 14 residues. The ends were cut back, 2 bases at V and 7 bases at J, with 11 bases in the middle.

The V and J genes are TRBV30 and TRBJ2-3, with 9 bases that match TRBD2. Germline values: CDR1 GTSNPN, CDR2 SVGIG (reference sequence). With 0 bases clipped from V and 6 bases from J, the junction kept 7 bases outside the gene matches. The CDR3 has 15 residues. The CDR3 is CAWSVGAGGEDTQYF. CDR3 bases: TGTGCCTGGAGTGTAGGAGCGGGGGGCGAGGATACGCAGTATTTT.

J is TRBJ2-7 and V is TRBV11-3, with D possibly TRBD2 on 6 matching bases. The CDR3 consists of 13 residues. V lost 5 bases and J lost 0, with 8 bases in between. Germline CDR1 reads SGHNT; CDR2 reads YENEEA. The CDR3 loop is CASSAGNSYEQYF. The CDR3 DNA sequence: TGTGCCAGCAGCGCGGGGAACTCCTACGAGCAGTACTTC.

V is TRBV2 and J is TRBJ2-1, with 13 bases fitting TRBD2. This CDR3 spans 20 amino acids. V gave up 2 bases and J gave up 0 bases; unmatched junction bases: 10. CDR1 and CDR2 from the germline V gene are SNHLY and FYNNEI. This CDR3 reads CASSETLGLAGVSSYNEQFF. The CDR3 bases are TGTGCCAGCAGTGAAACTCTCGGACTAGCGGGAGTTAGCTCCTACAATGAGCAGTTCTTC. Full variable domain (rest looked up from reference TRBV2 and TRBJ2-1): EPEVTQTPSHQVTQMGQEVILRCVPISNHLYFYWYRQILGQKVEFLVSFYNNEISEKSEIFDDQFSVERPDGSNFTLKIRSTKLEDSAMYFCASSETLGLAGVSSYNEQFFGPGTRLTVL.

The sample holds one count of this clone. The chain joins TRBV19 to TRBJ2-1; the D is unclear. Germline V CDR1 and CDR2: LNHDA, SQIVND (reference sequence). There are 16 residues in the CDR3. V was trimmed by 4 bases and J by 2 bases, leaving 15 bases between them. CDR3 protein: CASSTAMIYPYNEQFF. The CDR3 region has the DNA TGTGCCAGTAGTACAGCCATGATATACCCCTACAATGAGCAGTTCTTC.

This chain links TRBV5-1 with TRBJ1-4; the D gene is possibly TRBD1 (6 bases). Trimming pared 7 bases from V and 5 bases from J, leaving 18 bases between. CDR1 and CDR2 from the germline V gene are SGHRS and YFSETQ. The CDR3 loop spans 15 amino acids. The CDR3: CASGPVGQRNEKLFF. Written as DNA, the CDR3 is TGCGCCAGCGGCCCCGTAGGACAGCGAAATGAAAAACTGTTTTTT.

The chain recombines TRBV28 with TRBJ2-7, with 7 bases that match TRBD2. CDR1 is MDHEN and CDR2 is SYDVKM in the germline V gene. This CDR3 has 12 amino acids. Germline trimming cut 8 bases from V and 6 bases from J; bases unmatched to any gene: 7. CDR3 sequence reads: CASGRQRGEQYF. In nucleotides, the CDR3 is TGTGCCAGCGGGCGGCAGCGGGGCGAGCAGTACTTC.

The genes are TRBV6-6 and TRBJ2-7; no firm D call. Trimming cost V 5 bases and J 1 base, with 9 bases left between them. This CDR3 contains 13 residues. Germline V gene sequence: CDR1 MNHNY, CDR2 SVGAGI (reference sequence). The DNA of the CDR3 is TGTGCCAGCAGTCCCTATTCTTCCTACGAGCAGTACTTC. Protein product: CASSPYSSYEQYF.

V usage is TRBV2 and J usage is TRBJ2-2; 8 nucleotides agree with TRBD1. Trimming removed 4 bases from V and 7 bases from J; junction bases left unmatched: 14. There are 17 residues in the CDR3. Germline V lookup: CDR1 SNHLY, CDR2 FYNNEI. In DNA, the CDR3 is TGTGCCAGCAGTGGAATTGGGATGACAGGGGCGGGCGGGGAGCTGTTTTTT. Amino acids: CASSGIGMTGAGGELFF.

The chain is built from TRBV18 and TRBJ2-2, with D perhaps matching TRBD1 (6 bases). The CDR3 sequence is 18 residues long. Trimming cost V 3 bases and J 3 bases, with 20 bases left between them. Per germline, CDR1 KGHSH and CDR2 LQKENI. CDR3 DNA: TGTGCCAGCTCACCTGCCCGAAGGGACATTCCGCACACCGGGGAGCTGTTTTTT. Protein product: CASSPARRDIPHTGELFF.

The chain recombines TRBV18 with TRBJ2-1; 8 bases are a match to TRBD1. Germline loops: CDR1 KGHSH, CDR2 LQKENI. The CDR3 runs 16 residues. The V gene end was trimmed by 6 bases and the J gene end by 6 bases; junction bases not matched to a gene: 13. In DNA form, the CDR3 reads TGTGCCAGCTCCCGAGAAGTGGGACAGGCCGCCAATGAGCAGTTCTTC. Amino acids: CASSREVGQAANEQFF.

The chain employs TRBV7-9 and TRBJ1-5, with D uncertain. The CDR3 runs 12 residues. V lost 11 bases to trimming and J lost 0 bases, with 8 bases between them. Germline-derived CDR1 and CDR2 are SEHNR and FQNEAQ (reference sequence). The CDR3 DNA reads TGTGCCTCAGCATATAGCAATCAGCCCCAGCATTTT. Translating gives CASAYSNQPQHF.

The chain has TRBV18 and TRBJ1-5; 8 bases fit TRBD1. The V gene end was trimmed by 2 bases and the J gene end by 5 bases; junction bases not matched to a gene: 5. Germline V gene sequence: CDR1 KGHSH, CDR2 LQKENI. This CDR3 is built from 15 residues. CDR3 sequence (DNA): TGTGCCAGCTCACCAGGGCAGGGGGCTCATCAGCCCCAGCATTTT. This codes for CASSPGQGAHQPQHF.

In nucleotides, the CDR3 is TGTGCCAGCAGCTTTACTACCGGGAACCTTAATTCACCCCTCCACTTT. Translating it yields CASSFTTGNLNSPLHF. V gene TRBV11-2 combines with J gene TRBJ1-6; D is ambiguous. The CDR3 is 16 residues long. V lost 3 bases and J 6 bases, leaving 15 bases between the germline ends. Germline CDR1 and CDR2: SGHAT and FQNNGV. Complete variable domain (other parts from reference TRBV11-2 and TRBJ1-6): EAGVAQSPRYKIIEKRQSVAFWCNPISGHATLYWYQQILGQGPKLLIQFQNNGVVDDSQLPKDRFSAERLKGVDSTLKIQPAKLEDSAVYLCASSFTTGNLNSPLHFGNGTRLTVT.

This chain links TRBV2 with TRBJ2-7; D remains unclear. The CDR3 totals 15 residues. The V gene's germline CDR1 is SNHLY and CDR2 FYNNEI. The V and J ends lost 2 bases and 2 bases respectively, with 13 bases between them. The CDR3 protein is CASSESLLLTYEQYF. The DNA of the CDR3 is TGTGCCAGCAGTGAATCGTTACTCCTTACCTACGAGCAGTACTTC.

CDR3: CASSADRGLGYGYTF. The CDR3 DNA reads as TGTGCCAGCAGCGCCGACAGGGGGCTAGGCTATGGCTACACCTTC. This chain joins TRBV9 and TRBJ1-2, with TRBD1 matching over 10 bases. The germline V gene encodes CDR1 SGDLS and CDR2 YYNGEE. Trimming took 3 bases from V and 4 from J; bases not matched to a gene: 6. This CDR3 is built from 15 residues.

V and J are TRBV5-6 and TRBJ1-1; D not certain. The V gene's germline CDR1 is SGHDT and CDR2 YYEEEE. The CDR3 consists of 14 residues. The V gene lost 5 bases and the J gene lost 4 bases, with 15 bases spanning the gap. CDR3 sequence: CASRSEPLPTEAFF. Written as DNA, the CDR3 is TGTGCCAGCAGATCAGAACCGTTACCCACTGAAGCTTTCTTT.

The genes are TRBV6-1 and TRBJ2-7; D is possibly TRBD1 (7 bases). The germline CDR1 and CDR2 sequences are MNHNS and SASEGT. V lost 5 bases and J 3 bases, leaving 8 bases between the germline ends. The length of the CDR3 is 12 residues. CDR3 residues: CASSQGGYEQYF. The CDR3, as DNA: TGTGCCAGCAGTCAGGGGGGCTACGAGCAGTACTTC.

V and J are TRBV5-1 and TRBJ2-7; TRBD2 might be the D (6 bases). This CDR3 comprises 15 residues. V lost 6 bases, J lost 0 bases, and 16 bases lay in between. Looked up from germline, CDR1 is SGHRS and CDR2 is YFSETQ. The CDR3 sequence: CASTPRDGSSYEQYF. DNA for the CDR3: TGCGCCAGCACCCCCCGGGACGGGAGCTCCTACGAGCAGTACTTC. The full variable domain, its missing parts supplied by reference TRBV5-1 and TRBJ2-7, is KAGVTQTPRYLIKTRGQQVTLSCSPISGHRSVSWYQQTPGQGLQFLFEYFSETQRNKGNFPGRFSGRQFSNSRSEMNVSTLELGDSALYLCASTPRDGSSYEQYFGPGTRLTVT.

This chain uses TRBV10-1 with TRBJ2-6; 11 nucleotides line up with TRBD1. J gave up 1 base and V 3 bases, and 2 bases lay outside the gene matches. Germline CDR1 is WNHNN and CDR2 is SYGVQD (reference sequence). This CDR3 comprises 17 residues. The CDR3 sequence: CASSDGQGASGANVLTF. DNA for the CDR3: TGCGCCAGCAGTGATGGACAGGGGGCATCTGGGGCCAACGTCCTGACTTTC.

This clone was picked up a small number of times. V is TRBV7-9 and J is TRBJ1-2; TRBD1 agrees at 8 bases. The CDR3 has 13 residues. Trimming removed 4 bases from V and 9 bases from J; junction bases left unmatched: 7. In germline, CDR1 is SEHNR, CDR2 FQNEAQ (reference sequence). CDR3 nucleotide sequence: TGTGCCAGCAGCTCGGGACAGGATCGCAGCTACACCTTC. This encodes CASSSGQDRSYTF.

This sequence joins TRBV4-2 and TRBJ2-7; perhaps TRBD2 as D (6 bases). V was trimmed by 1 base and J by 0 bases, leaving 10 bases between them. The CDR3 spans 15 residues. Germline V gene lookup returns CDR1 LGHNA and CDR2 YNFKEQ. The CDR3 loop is CASSQADGSSYEQYF. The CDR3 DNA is TGTGCCAGCAGCCAAGCTGACGGGAGCTCCTACGAGCAGTACTTC.

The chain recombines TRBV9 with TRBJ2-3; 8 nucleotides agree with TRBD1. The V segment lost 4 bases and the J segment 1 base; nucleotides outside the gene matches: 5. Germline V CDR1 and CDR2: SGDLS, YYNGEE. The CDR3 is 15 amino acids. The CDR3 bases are TGTGCCAGCAGCCTCGGACAGGGCGGCACAGATACGCAGTATTTT. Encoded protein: CASSLGQGGTDTQYF.

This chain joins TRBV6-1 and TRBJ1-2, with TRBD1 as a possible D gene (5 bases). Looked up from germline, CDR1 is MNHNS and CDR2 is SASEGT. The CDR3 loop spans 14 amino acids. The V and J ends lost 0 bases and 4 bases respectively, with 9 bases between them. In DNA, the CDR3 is TGTGCCAGCAGTGAAGCGACAGTCCGCTATGGCTACACCTTC. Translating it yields CASSEATVRYGYTF.

The CDR3 loop is CASSRDRGGYTF. The CDR3 nucleotides read TGCGCCAGCAGCAGAGACAGGGGTGGCTACACCTTC. The chain combines TRBV5-1 with TRBJ1-2; 8 bases are shared with TRBD1. Germline assignment: CDR1 SGHRS and CDR2 YFSETQ. V trimming: 4 bases; J trimming: 7 bases; junction bases outside the gene matches: 3. The CDR3 runs 12 residues.

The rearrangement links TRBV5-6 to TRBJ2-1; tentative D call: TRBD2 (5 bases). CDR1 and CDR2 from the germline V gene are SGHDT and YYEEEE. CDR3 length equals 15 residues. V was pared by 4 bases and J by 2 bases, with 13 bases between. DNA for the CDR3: TGTGCCAGCAGCACATGGACTGGCCCCTACAATGAGCAGTTCTTC. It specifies CASSTWTGPYNEQFF.